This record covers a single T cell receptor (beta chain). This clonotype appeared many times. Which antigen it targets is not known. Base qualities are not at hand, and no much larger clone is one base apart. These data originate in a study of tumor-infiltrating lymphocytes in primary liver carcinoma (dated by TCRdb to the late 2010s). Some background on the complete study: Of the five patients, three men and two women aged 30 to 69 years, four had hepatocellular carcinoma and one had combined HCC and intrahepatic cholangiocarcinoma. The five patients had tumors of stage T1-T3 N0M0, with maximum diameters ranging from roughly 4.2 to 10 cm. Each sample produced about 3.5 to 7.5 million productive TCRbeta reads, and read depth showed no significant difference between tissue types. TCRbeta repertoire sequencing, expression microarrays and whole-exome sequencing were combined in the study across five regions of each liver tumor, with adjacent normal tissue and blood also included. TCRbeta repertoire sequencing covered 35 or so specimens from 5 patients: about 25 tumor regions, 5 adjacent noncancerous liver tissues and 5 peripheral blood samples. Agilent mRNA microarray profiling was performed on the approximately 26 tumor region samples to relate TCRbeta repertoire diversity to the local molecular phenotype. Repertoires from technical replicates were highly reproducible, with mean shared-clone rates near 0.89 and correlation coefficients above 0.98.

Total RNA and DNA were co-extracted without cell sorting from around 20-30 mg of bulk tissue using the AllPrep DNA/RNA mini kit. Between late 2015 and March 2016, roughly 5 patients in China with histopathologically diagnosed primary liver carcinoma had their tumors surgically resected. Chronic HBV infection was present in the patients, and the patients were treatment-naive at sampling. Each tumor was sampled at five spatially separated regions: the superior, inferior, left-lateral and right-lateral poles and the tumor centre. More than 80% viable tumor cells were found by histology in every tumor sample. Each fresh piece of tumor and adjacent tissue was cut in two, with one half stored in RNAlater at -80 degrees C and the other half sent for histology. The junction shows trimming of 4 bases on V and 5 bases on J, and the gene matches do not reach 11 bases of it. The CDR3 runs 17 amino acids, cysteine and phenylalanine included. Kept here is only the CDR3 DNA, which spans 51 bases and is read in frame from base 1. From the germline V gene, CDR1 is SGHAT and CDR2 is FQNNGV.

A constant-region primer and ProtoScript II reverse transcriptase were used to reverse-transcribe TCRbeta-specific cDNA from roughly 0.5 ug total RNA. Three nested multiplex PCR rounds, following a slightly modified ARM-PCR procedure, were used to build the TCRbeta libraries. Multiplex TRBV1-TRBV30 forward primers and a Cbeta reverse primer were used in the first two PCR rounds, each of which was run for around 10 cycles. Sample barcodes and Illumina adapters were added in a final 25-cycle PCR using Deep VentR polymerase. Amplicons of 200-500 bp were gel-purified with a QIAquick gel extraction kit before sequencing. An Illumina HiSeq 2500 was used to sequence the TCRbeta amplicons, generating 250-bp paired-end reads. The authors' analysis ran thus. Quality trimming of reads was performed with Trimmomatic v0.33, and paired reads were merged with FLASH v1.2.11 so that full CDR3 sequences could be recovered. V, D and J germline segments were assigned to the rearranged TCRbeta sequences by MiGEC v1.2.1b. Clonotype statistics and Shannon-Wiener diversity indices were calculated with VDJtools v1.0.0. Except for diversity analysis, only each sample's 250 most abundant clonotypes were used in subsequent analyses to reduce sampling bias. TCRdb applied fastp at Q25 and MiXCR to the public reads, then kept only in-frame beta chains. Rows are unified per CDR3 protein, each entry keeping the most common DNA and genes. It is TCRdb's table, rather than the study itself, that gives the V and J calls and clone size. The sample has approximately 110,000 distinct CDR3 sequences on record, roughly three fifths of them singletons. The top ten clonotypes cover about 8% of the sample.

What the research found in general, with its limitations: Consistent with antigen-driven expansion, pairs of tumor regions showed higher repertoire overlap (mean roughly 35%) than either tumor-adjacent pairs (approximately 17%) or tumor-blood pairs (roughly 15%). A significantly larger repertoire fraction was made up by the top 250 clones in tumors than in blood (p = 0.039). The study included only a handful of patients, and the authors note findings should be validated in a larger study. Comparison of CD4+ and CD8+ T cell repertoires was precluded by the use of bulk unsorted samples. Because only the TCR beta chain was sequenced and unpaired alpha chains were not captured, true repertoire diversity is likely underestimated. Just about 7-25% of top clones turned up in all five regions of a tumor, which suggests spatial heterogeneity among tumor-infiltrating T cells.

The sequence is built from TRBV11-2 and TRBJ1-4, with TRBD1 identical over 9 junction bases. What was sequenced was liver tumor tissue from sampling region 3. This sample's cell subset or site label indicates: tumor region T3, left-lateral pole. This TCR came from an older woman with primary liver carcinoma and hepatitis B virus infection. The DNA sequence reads TGTGCCAGCAGCTCCGTCCCGGGACAGGGAAGGAATGAAAAACTGTTTTTT. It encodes CASSSVPGQGRNEKLFF.